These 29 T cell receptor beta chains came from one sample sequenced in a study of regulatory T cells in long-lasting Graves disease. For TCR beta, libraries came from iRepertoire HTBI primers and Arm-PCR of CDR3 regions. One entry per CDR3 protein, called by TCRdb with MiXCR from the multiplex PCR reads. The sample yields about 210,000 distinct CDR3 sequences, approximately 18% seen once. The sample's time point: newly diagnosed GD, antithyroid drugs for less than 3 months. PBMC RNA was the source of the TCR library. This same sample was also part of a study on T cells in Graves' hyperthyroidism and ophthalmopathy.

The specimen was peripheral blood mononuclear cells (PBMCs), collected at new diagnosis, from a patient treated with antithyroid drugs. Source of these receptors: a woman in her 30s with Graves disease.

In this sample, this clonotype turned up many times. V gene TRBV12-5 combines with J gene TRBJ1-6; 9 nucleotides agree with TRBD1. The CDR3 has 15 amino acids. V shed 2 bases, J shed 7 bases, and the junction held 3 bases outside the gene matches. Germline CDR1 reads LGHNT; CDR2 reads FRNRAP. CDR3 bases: TGTGCTAGTGGTTTGTATGGGACAGGGAATTCACCCCTCCACTTT. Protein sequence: CASGLYGTGNSPLHF.

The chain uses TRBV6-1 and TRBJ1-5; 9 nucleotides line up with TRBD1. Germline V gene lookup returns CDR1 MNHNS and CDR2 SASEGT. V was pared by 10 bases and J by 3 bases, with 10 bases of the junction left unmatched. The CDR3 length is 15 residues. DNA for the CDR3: TGTGCCACCAATAAAGGGACAGGGCCCAATCAGCCCCAGCATTTT. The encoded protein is CATNKGTGPNQPQHF.

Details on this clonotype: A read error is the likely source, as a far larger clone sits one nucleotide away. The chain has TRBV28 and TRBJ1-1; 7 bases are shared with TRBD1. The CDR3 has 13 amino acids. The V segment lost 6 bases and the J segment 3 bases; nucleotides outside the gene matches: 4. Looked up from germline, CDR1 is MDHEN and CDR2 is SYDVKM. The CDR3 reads CASSARGDTEAFF. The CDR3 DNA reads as TGTGCCAGCAGCGCCAGGGGGGACACTGAAGCTTTCTTT.

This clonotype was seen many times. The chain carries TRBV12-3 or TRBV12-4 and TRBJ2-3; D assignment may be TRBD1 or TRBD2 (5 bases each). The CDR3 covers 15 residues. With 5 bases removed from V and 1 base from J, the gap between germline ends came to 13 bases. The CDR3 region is CASSPSGGRTDTQYF. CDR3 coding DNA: TGTGCCAGCAGTCCTAGTGGGGGTCGCACAGATACGCAGTATTTT.

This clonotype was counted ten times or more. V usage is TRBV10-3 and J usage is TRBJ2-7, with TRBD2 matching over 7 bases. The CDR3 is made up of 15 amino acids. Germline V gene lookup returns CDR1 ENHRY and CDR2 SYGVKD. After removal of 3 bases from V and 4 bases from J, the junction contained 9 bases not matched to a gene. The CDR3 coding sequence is TGTGCCATCAGTGACCGGGGGGAGTTTAGGTACGAGCAGTACTTC. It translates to CAISDRGEFRYEQYF.

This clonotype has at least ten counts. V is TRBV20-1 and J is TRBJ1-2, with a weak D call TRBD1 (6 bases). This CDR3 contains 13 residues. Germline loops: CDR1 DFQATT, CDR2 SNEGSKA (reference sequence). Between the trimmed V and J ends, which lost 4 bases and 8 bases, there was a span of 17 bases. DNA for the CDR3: TGCAGTGCTATTTCACAGGGACACTGGGGCTACACCTTC. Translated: CSAISQGHWGYTF.

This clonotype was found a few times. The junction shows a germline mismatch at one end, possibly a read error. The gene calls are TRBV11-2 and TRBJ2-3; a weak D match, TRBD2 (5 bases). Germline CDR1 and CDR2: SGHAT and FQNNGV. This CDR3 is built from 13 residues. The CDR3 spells CASGLALVDTQYF. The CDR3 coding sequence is TGTGCCAGCGGCTTAGCGCTGGTAGATACGCAGTATTTT.

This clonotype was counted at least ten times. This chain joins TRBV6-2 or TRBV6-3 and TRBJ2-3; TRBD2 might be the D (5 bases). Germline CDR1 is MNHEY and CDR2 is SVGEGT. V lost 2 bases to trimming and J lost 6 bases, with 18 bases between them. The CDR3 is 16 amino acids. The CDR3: CASSYAQGLGSDTQYF. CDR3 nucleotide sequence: TGTGCCAGCAGTTACGCGCAAGGACTGGGGTCCGATACGCAGTATTTT.

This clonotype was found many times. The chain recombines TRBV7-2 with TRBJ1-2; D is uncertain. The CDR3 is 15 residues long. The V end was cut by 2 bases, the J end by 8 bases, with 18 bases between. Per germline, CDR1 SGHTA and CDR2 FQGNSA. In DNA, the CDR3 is TGTGCCAGCAGCTTAAATCTTCAGCGCCAGCAAGGCTACACCTTC. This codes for CASSLNLQRQQGYTF.

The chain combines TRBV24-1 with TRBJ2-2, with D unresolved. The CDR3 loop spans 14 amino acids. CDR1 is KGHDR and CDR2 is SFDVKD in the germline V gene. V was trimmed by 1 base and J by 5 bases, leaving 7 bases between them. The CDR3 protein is CATSDFKGTGELFF. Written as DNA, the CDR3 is TGTGCCACCAGTGATTTCAAGGGAACCGGGGAGCTGTTTTTT.

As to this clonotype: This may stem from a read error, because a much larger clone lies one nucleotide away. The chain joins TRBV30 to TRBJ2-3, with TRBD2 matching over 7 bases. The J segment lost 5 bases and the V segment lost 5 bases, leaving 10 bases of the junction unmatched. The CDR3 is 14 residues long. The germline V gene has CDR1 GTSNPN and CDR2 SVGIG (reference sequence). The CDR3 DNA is TGTGCCTGGGAGCCCTGGGAGGGCAAAGATACGCAGTATTTT. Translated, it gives CAWEPWEGKDTQYF.

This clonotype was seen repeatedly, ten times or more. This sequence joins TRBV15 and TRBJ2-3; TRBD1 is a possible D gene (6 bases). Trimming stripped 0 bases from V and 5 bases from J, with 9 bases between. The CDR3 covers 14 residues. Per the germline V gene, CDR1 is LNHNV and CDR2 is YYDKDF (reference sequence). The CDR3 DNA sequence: TGTGCCACCAGCAGAGACAGGGGTCGAGATACGCAGTATTTT. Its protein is CATSRDRGRDTQYF.

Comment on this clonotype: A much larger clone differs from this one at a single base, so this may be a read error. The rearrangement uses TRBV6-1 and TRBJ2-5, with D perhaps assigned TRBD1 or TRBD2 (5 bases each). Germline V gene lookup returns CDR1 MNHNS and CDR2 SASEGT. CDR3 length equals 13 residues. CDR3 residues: CASSQLVSGTQHF. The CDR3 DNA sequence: TGTGCCAGCAGTCAACTAGTTTCGGGGACCCAGCACTTC.

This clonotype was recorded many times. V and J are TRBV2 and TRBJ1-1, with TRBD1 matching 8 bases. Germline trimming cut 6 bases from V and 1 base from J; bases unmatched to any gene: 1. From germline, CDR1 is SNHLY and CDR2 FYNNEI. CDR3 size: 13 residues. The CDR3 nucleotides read TGTGCCAGCAGAGACAGGGGGAACACTGAAGCTTTCTTT. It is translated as CASRDRGNTEAFF.

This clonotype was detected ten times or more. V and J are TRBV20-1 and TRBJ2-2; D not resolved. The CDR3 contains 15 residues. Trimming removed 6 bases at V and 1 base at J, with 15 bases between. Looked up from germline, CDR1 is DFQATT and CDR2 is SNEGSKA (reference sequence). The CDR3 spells CSAREARRNTGELFF. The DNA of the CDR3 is TGCAGTGCCCGAGAAGCCAGGAGGAACACCGGGGAGCTGTTTTTT.

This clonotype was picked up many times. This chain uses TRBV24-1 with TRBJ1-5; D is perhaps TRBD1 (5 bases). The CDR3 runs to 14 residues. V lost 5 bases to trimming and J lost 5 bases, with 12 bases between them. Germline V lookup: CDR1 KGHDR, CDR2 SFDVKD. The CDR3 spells CATSAPGDYQPQHF. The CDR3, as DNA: TGTGCCACCAGTGCCCCGGGGGATTATCAGCCCCAGCATTTT.

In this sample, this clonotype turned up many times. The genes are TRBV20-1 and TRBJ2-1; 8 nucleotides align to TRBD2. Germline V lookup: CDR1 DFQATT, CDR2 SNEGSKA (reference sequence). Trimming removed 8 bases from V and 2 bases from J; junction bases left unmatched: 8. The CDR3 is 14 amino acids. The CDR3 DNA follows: TGCAGTTACACCCCTAGCGGGCCCTACAATGAGCAGTTCTTC. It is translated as CSYTPSGPYNEQFF.

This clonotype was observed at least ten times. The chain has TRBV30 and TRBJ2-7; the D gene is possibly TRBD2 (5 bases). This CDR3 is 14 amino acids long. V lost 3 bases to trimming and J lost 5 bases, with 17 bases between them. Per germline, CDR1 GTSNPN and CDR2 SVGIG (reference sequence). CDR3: CAWREGFGWNEQYF. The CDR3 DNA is TGTGCCTGGAGAGAGGGTTTCGGGTGGAACGAGCAGTACTTC.

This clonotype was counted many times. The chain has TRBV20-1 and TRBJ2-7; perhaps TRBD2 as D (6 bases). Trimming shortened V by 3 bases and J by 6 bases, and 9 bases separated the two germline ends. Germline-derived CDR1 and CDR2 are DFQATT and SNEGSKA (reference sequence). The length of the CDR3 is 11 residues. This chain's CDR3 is CSASPGGEQYF. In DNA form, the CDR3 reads TGCAGTGCTAGTCCCGGGGGCGAGCAGTACTTC.

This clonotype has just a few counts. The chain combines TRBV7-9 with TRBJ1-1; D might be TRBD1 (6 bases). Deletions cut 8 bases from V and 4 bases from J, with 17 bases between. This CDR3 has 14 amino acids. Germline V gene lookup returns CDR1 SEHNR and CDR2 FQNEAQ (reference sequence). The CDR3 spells CASGKGGRSTEAFF. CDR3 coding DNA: TGTGCCAGCGGCAAGGGGGGACGGAGCACTGAAGCTTTCTTT.

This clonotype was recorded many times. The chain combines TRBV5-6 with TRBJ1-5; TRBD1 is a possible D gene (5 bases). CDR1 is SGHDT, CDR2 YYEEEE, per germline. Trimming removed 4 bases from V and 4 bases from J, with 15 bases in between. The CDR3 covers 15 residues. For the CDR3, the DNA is TGTGCCAGCAGCGTAGAGGGACGGAGAAATCAGCCCCAGCATTTT. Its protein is CASSVEGRRNQPQHF.

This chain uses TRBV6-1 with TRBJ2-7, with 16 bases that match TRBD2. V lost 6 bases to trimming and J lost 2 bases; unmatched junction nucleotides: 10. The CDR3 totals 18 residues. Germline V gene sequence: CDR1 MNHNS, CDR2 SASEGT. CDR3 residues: CASSPGLAGGRSPYEQYF. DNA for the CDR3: TGTGCCAGCAGCCCGGGACTAGCGGGGGGGCGGTCCCCCTACGAGCAGTACTTC.

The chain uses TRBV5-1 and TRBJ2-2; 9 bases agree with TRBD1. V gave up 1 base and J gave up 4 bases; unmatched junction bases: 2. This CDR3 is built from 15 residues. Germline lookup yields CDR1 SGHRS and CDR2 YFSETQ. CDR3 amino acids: CASSLTGGTTGELFF. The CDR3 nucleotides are TGCGCCAGCAGCTTGACAGGGGGCACCACCGGGGAGCTGTTTTTT.

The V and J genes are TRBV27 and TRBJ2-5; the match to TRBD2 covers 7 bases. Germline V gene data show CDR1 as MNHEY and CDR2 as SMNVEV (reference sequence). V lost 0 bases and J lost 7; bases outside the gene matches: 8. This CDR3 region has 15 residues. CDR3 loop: CASSLSGGSGGTQYF. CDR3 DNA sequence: TGTGCCAGCAGTTTATCAGGCGGGAGTGGCGGGACCCAGTACTTC.

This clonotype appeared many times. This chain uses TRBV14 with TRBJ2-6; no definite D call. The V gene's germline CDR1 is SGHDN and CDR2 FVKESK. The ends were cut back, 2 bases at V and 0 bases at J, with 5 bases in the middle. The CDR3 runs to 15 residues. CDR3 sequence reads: CASSQYDSGANVLTF. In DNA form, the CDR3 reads TGTGCCAGCAGCCAATATGACTCTGGGGCCAACGTCCTGACTTTC.

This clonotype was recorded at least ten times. CDR3 protein: CASSSRQGPSNTEAFF. The CDR3 nucleotides are TGTGCCAGCAGCTCTCGGCAGGGGCCCTCGAACACTGAAGCTTTCTTT. The chain links TRBV7-9 to TRBJ1-1; weak D call: TRBD1 (6 bases). Trimming cost V 4 bases and J 1 base, with 16 bases left between them. The CDR3 length is 16 residues. CDR1 and CDR2 (germline): SEHNR, FQNEAQ (reference sequence).

CDR3 in amino acids: CARDSEYYNEQFF. CDR3 bases: TGTGCCAGGGACAGCGAATACTACAATGAGCAGTTCTTC. V and J are TRBV5-8 and TRBJ2-1, with a weak D call TRBD1 (6 bases). This CDR3 is 13 amino acids long. CDR1 is SGHTS, CDR2 YDEGEE, per germline. Trimming pared 8 bases from V and 3 bases from J, leaving 12 bases between.

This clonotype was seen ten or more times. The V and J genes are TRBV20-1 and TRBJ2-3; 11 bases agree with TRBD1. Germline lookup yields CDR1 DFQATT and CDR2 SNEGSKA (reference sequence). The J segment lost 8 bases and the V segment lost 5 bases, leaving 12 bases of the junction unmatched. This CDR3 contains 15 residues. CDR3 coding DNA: TGCAGTGCTCTCCGGATAGGACAGGGGGCTGGTACGCAGTATTTT. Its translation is CSALRIGQGAGTQYF.

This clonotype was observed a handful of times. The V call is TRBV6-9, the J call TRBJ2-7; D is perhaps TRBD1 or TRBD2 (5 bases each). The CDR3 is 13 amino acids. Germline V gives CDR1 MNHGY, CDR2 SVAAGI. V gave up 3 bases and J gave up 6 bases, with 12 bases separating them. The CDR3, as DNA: TGTGCCAGCAGTTACTCAGTTGGGGGCGAGCAGTACTTC. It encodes CASSYSVGGEQYF.